Below are 28 T cell receptor beta chains sequenced from a single sample in a study of cytomegalovirus exposure and HLA in healthy donors. Amplification used 60 Vbeta primers and 13 Jbeta primers. Only in-frame clones appear in the TCRdb table, and some are missing; sequencing was by immunoSEQ multiplex PCR. The table has some 140,000 clones, approximately 72% seen once. Sequencing was carried out using PBMCs. These receptors were collected from a man in his late teens or twenties in good health and CMV-seronegative.

The chain is built from TRBV6-4 and TRBJ2-1, with D unresolved. Per the germline V gene, CDR1 is MRHNA and CDR2 is SNTAGT. This CDR3 spans 14 amino acids. Trimming took off 3 bases at V and 4 bases at J, with 10 bases between the two ends. CDR3 region: CASSEFAAYNEQFF. In nucleotides, the CDR3 is TGTGCCAGCAGTGAATTTGCGGCGTACAATGAGCAGTTCTTC.

The chain has TRBV4-2 and TRBJ2-7, with TRBD1 as a possible D gene (5 bases). This CDR3 has 15 residues. The germline CDR1 and CDR2 sequences are LGHNA and YNFKEQ. Deletions cut 0 bases from V and 1 base from J, with 10 bases between. This CDR3 reads CASSQDPRDSYEQYF. CDR3 DNA: TGTGCCAGCAGCCAAGATCCCAGGGATTCCTACGAGCAGTACTTC.

This clone is a singleton in its sample. This chain uses TRBV27 with TRBJ2-2; 10 bases match TRBD1. Germline V gene sequence: CDR1 MNHEY, CDR2 SMNVEV (reference sequence). Germline trimming cut 5 bases from V and 7 bases from J; bases unmatched to any gene: 7. The CDR3 length is 15 residues. This CDR3 reads CASSQSGQGFGELFF. In nucleotides, the CDR3 is TGTGCCAGCAGTCAATCGGGACAGGGGTTCGGGGAGCTGTTTTTT.

This chain connects TRBV11-2 to TRBJ2-1; a weak D match, TRBD2 (5 bases). The CDR3 loop spans 17 amino acids. Germline V gives CDR1 SGHAT, CDR2 FQNNGV. Trimming took off 0 bases at V and 12 bases at J, with 24 bases between the two ends. Here the CDR3 reads CASSLDWNGGLAQTQFF. In nucleotides, the CDR3 is TGTGCCAGCAGCTTAGATTGGAATGGCGGACTGGCCCAGACGCAGTTCTTC.

This sequence joins TRBV19 and TRBJ1-1; perhaps TRBD1 as D (6 bases). The germline V gene encodes CDR1 LNHDA and CDR2 SQIVND (reference sequence). Deletions cut 3 bases from V and 2 bases from J, with 19 bases between. The CDR3 totals 17 residues. The CDR3 DNA sequence: TGTGCCAGTAGTATTAAGAGTAGGGGGGGCGGAAACACTGAAGCTTTCTTT. This sequence encodes CASSIKSRGGGNTEAFF.

This chain joins TRBV29-1 and TRBJ2-6; 8 nucleotides align to TRBD1. The ends lost 4 bases at V and 0 bases at J; junction bases unmatched: 8. Germline values: CDR1 SQVTM, CDR2 ANQGSEA. The CDR3 totals 17 residues. CDR3 in amino acids: CSVAGQGWNSGANVLTF. The CDR3 DNA is TGCAGCGTTGCCGGACAGGGATGGAACTCTGGGGCCAACGTCCTGACTTTC.

The chain joins TRBV6-1 to TRBJ2-2, with 8 bases identical to TRBD1. After removal of 11 bases from V and 2 bases from J, the junction contained 7 bases not matched to a gene. Per germline, CDR1 MNHNS and CDR2 SASEGT. CDR3 size: 14 residues. CDR3 DNA sequence: TGTGCCGCCAGGACAGGGCTTAACACCGGGGAGCTGTTTTTT. It translates to CAARTGLNTGELFF.

This chain uses TRBV7-2 with TRBJ2-7; TRBD1 matches 10 bases. Trimming cost V 1 base and J 6 bases; bases outside gene matches: 6. CDR3 length: 15 amino acids. Germline values: CDR1 SGHTA, CDR2 FQGNSA. The CDR3 loop is CASSLVFGTGVEQYF. The CDR3, as DNA: TGTGCCAGCAGCTTAGTTTTTGGGACAGGGGTCGAGCAGTACTTC.

This sequence joins TRBV27 and TRBJ2-4; TRBD2 matches at 9 bases. Germline values: CDR1 MNHEY, CDR2 SMNVEV (reference sequence). The V segment lost 6 bases and the J segment 6 bases; nucleotides outside the gene matches: 3. CDR3 length: 13 amino acids. CDR3 coding DNA: TGTGCCAGCAGGGCGGGGGGGCGAAACATTCAGTACTTC. The encoded protein is CASRAGGRNIQYF.

V usage is TRBV6-5 and J usage is TRBJ2-2, with D possibly TRBD2 on 5 matching bases. Germline V CDR1 and CDR2: MNHEY, SVGAGI. The germline V and J ends were trimmed by 0 bases and 0 bases, with 8 bases remaining between them. The CDR3 runs 16 residues. The chain's CDR3 is CASSYSSGPNTGELFF. The CDR3 nucleotides are TGTGCCAGCAGTTACTCCAGCGGACCGAACACCGGGGAGCTGTTTTTT.

The chain carries TRBV19 and TRBJ2-2; tentative D call: TRBD1 (5 bases). Trimming cost V 1 base and J 6 bases, with 9 bases left between them. Germline V gives CDR1 LNHDA, CDR2 SQIVND (reference sequence). This CDR3 region has 14 residues. CDR3 residues: CASSIVGASGELFF. CDR3 DNA sequence: TGTGCCAGTAGTATAGTTGGGGCTTCCGGGGAGCTGTTTTTT.

The chain recombines TRBV13 with TRBJ2-1; TRBD1 aligns across 9 bases. Germline lookup yields CDR1 PRHDT and CDR2 FYEKMQ (reference sequence). After removal of 5 bases from V and 7 bases from J, the junction contained 12 bases not matched to a gene. The CDR3 sequence is 16 residues long. CDR3 in DNA: TGTGCCAGCAGCCAGATCGACAGGGGGGTAACAAATGAGCAGTTCTTC. Amino acids: CASSQIDRGVTNEQFF.

The V gene is TRBV28, the J gene TRBJ2-7; the D gene is possibly TRBD2 (6 bases). The CDR3 sequence is 15 residues long. V dropped 7 bases and J dropped 0 bases, with 16 bases sitting between them. Germline lookup yields CDR1 MDHEN and CDR2 SYDVKM. In DNA form, the CDR3 reads TGTGCCAGCAATCAGGGAGGTAAGGGCTCCTACGAGCAGTACGTC. Its protein product is CASNQGGKGSYEQYV.

The chain has TRBV5-1 and TRBJ2-3; 10 positions match TRBD2. The length of the CDR3 is 16 residues. The germline gives CDR1 SGHRS, CDR2 YFSETQ. J was trimmed by 3 bases and V by 6 bases; bases with no gene match: 10. CDR3 sequence reads: CASTRGSSGGTDTQYF. The CDR3 region has the DNA TGCGCCAGCACCCGAGGATCTAGCGGGGGAACAGATACGCAGTATTTT.

The rearrangement links TRBV6-6 to TRBJ1-5; the D gene is possibly TRBD1 (6 bases). The CDR3 loop spans 16 amino acids. Germline V gene sequence: CDR1 MNHNY, CDR2 SVGAGI (reference sequence). V shed 6 bases and J shed 0 bases, with 15 bases lying between them. CDR3 sequence (DNA): TGTGCCAGCAGAAAAACAGGGCTCATTAGCAATCAGCCCCAGCATTTT. Its translation: CASRKTGLISNQPQHF.

This clone showed up just once. The chain couples TRBV11-2 to TRBJ1-1; TRBD1 matches 9 bases. The junction had 3 bases not matched to a gene; V was cut back by 2 bases and J by 5 bases. The CDR3 length is 14 residues. Germline V gives CDR1 SGHAT, CDR2 FQNNGV. The DNA of the CDR3 is TGTGCCAGCAGCTTAAACAGGGGGCGGACTGAAGCTTTCTTT. It translates to CASSLNRGRTEAFF.

The CDR3 here is CASSQDAGQVLSGANVLTF. The CDR3 DNA is TGTGCCAGCAGCCAAGATGCGGGACAGGTCCTCTCTGGGGCCAACGTCCTGACTTTC. This sequence joins TRBV4-2 and TRBJ2-6, with 8 bases fitting TRBD1. The V gene's germline CDR1 is LGHNA and CDR2 YNFKEQ. CDR3 length equals 19 residues. With 0 bases clipped from V and 0 bases from J, the junction kept 7 bases outside the gene matches.

The chain is built from TRBV6-4 and TRBJ2-3, with 12 bases lining up with TRBD2. The CDR3 has 15 residues. The V gene end was trimmed by 4 bases and the J gene end by 2 bases; junction bases not matched to a gene: 1. Germline assignment: CDR1 MRHNA and CDR2 SNTAGT. The chain's CDR3 is CASSASGGATDTQYF. Here the CDR3 DNA reads TGTGCCAGCAGTGCTAGCGGGGGGGCCACAGATACGCAGTATTTT.

A remark on this clone: One end of the junction does not line up with germline, which may come from a read error. The chain uses TRBV10-2 and TRBJ1-1, with D unclear. Germline V gives CDR1 WSHSY, CDR2 SAAADI. The CDR3 is 14 residues long. CDR3 protein: CASSEPGLKTEAFF. CDR3 coding DNA: TGCGCCAGCAGTGAGCCGGGGTTGAAGACTGAAGCTTTCTTT.

This chain joins TRBV7-9 and TRBJ2-2; 13 nucleotides align to TRBD2. CDR3 length equals 16 residues. V trimming: 3 bases; J trimming: 7 bases; junction bases outside the gene matches: 5. In germline, CDR1 is SEHNR, CDR2 FQNEAQ (reference sequence). The CDR3 DNA is TGTGCCAGCAGCTTGGCCGGGACTAGCGGGGACGGGGAGCTGTTTTTT. This codes for CASSLAGTSGDGELFF.

This clone was observed a handful of times. This chain connects TRBV4-2 to TRBJ2-2; 8 positions agree with TRBD2. The ends lost 3 bases at V and 3 bases at J; junction bases unmatched: 0. Per germline, CDR1 LGHNA and CDR2 YNFKEQ. The CDR3 totals 14 residues. In DNA, the CDR3 is TGTGCCAGCAGCCAGGGACTAGACACCGGGGAGCTGTTTTTT. Translating it yields CASSQGLDTGELFF.

The gene calls are TRBV6-6 and TRBJ1-2; the D is unclear. Germline CDR1 reads MNHNY; CDR2 reads SVGAGI (reference sequence). Trimming stripped 5 bases from V and 8 bases from J, with 9 bases between. This CDR3 contains 11 residues. CDR3 amino acids: CASSLSVGYTF. The CDR3 DNA is TGTGCCAGCAGTCTTAGCGTCGGCTACACCTTC.

V is TRBV11-3 and J is TRBJ1-4; the D is unclear. With 3 bases removed from V and 2 bases from J, the gap between germline ends came to 16 bases. This CDR3 has 17 amino acids. CDR1 is SGHNT, CDR2 YENEEA, per germline. This CDR3 reads CASSFCLHLVTNEKLFF. The CDR3 DNA reads TGTGCCAGCAGCTTTTGTTTACACCTCGTCACTAATGAAAAACTGTTTTTT.

The chain employs TRBV29-1 and TRBJ2-7; 7 bases are shared with TRBD1. Germline V CDR1 and CDR2: SQVTM, ANQGSEA. The CDR3 has 16 amino acids. CDR3 sequence reads: CSVPPVRQGVSYGQYV. The CDR3 nucleotides are TGCAGCGTTCCTCCGGTTAGACAGGGTGTCTCCTACGGGCAGTACGTC.

This chain joins TRBV5-6 and TRBJ1-4; D remains ambiguous. The germline gives CDR1 SGHDT, CDR2 YYEEEE. The length of the CDR3 is 12 residues. V was cut by 4 bases and J by 7 bases, with 8 bases left in between. CDR3 DNA: TGTGCCAGCAGCGCGGGAGTTGAAAAACTGTTTTTT. It encodes CASSAGVEKLFF.

The J gene is TRBJ1-5, the V gene TRBV30, with D possibly TRBD1 on 6 matching bases. This CDR3 is built from 15 residues. V lost 3 bases and J 2 bases, leaving 14 bases between the germline ends. CDR1 is GTSNPN, CDR2 SVGIG, per germline (reference sequence). The CDR3 loop is CAWRPQGVGNQPQHF. CDR3 nucleotide sequence: TGTGCCTGGAGGCCACAGGGAGTGGGCAATCAGCCCCAGCATTTT.

The chain links TRBV5-1 to TRBJ1-1; D ambiguous. This CDR3 comprises 13 residues. Trimming shortened V by 4 bases and J by 8 bases, and 15 bases separated the two germline ends. Germline CDR1 and CDR2: SGHRS and YFSETQ. CDR3 in DNA: TGCGCCAGCAGCGAGACCGACTGGTTCGAAGCTTTCTTT. This gives the protein CASSETDWFEAFF.

This clone was recorded only once. The chain uses TRBV28 and TRBJ1-3; no definite D call. V dropped 8 bases and J dropped 3 bases, with 8 bases sitting between them. Germline CDR1 MDHEN, CDR2 SYDVKM. The CDR3 is 12 residues long. The CDR3 sequence: CASHPGGNTIYF. The CDR3 DNA reads TGTGCCAGCCACCCCGGTGGAAACACCATATATTTT.